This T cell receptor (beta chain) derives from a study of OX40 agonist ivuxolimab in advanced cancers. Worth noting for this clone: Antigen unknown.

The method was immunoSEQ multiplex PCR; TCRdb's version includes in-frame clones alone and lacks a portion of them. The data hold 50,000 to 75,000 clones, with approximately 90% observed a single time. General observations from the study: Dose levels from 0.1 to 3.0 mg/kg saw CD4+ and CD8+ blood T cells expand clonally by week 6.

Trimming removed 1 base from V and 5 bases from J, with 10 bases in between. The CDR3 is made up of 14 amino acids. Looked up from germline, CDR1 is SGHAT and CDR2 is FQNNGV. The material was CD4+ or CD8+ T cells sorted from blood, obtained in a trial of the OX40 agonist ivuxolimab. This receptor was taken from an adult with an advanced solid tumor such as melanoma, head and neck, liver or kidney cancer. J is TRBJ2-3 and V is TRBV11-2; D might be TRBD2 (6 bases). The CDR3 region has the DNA TGTGCCAGCAGCTTAGCGGGAGCCGAAGATACGCAGTATTTT. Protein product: CASSLAGAEDTQYF.